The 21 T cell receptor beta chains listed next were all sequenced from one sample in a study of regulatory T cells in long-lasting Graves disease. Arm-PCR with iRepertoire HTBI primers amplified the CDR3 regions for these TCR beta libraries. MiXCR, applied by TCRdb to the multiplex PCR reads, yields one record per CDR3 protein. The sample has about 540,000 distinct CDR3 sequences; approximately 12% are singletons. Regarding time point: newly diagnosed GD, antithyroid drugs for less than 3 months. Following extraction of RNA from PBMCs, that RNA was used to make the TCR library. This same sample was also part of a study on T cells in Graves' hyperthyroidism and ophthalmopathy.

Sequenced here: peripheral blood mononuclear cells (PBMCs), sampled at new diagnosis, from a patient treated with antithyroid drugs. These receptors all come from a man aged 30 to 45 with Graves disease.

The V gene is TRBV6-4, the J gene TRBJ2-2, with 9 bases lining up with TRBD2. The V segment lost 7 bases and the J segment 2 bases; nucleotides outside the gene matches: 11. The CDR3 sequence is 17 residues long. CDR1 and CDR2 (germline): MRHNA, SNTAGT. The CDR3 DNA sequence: TGTGCCAGCACCTCAGAGGAGCGGGAGGTTAACACCGGGGAGCTGTTTTTT. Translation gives CASTSEEREVNTGELFF.

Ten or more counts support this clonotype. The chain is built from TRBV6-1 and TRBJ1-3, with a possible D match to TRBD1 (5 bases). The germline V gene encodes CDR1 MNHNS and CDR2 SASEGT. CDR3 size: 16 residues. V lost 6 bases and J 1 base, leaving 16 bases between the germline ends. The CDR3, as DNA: TGTGCCAGCAGGCAAGGCAGGGAGATGTCTGGAAACACCATATATTTT. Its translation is CASRQGREMSGNTIYF.

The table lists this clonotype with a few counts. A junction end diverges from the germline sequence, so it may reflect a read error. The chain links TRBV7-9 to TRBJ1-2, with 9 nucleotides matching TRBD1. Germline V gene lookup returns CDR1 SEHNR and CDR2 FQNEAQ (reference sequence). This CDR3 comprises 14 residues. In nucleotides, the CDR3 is TGTGTCAGCAGCTTATCACAGGGGGCGCAAGGCTACACCTTC. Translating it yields CVSSLSQGAQGYTF. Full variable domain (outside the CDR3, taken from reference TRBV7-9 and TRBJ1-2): DTGVSQNPRHKITKRGQNVTFRCDPISEHNRLYWYRQTLGQGPEFLTYFQNEAQLEKSRLLSDRFSAERPKGSFSTLEIQRTEQGDSAMYLCVSSLSQGAQGYTFGSGTRLTVV.

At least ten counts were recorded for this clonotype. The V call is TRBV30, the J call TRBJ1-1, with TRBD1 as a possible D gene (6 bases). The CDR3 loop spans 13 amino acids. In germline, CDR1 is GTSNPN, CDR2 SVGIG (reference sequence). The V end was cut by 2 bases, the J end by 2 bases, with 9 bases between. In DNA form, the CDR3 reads TGTGCCTGGAGTCTAGGGGGTAACACTGAAGCTTTCTTT. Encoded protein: CAWSLGGNTEAFF.

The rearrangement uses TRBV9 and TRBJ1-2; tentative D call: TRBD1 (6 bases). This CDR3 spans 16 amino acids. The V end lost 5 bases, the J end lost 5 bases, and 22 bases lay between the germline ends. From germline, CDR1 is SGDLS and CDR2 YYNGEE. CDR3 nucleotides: TGTGCCAGCAGGGCCGGTATGGACAGAATTCGATATGGCTACACCTTC. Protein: CASRAGMDRIRYGYTF.

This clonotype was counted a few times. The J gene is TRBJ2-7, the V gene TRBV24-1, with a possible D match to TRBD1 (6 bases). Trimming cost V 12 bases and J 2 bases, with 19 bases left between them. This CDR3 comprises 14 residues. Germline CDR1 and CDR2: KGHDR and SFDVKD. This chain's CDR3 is CAPADRYSTYEQYF. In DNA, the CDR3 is TGTGCCCCTGCGGACAGATACTCTACCTACGAGCAGTACTTC.

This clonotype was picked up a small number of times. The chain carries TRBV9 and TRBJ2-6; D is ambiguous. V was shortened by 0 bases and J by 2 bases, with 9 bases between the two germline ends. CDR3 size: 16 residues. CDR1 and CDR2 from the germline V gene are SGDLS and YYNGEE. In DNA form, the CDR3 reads TGTGCCAGCAGCGTAGGGTCGGGTACTGGGGCCAACGTCCTGACTTTC. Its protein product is CASSVGSGTGANVLTF.

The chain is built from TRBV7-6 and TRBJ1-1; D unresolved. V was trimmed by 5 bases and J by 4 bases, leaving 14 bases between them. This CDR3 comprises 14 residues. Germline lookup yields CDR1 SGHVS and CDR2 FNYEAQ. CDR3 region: CASSQNAAVTEAFF. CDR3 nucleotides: TGTGCCAGCAGCCAGAACGCAGCGGTCACTGAAGCTTTCTTT.

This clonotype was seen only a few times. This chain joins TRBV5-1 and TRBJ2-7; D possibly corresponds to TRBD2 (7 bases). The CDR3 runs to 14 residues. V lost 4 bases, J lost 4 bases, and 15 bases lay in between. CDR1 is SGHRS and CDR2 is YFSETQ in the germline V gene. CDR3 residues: CASSGRGASYEQYF. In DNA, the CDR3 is TGCGCCAGCAGCGGCCGGGGGGCCAGTTACGAGCAGTACTTC.

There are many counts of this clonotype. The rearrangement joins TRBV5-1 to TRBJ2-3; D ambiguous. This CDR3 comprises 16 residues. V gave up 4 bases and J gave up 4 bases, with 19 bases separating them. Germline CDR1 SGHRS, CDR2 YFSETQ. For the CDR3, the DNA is TGCGCCAGCAGCCGGTCGCGATCAGAGGTTCCAGATACGCAGTATTTT. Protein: CASSRSRSEVPDTQYF.

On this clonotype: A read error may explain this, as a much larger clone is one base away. The CDR3 nucleotides read TGTGCCAGCAGCCCCGGCCCAGCGGACCCCGGATACGAGCGGTACTTC. As protein: CASSPGPADPGYERYF. The rearrangement links TRBV7-8 to TRBJ2-7; weak D call: TRBD2 (5 bases). The CDR3 consists of 16 residues. CDR1 and CDR2 from the germline V gene are SGHVS and FQNEAQ.

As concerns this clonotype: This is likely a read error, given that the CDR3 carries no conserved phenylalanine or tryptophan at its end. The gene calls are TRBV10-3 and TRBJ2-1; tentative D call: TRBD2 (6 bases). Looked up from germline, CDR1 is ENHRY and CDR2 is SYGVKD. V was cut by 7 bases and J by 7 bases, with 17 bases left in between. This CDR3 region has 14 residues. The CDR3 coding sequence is TGTGCCATCACCATCGGCGGGGTGAGGAATGAGCAGTTCCTC. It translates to CAITIGGVRNEQFL.

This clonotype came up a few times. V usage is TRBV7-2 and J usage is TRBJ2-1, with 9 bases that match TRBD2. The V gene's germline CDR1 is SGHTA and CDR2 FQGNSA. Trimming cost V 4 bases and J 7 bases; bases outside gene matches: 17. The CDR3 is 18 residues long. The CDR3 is CASSSPGGAGGPLNEQFF. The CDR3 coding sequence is TGTGCCAGCAGCTCGCCGGGGGGGGCGGGAGGGCCGTTGAATGAGCAGTTCTTC.

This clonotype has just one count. The CDR3 loop reads CASSGRDSVPQHF. As DNA, the CDR3 is TGTGCCAGTAGTGGGCGGGACAGCGTACCCCAGCATTTT. V and J are TRBV19 and TRBJ1-5; 7 bases match TRBD1. Trimming at V came to 5 bases and at J to 10 bases, leaving 8 bases not matched to a gene. Germline assignment: CDR1 LNHDA and CDR2 SQIVND (reference sequence). The CDR3 runs to 13 residues.

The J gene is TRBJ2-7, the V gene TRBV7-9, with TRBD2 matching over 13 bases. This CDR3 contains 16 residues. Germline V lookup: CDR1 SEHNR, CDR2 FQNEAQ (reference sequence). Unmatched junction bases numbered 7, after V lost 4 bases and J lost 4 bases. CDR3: CASSSSGTSGIYEQYF. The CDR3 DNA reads TGTGCCAGCAGCTCGTCCGGGACTAGCGGGATTTACGAGCAGTACTTC.

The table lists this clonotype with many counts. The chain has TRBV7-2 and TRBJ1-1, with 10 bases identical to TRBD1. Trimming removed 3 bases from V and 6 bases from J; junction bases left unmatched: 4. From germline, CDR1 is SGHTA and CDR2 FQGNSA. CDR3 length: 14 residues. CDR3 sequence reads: CASSFPGTGAEAFF. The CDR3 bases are TGTGCCAGCAGCTTCCCCGGGACAGGGGCTGAAGCTTTCTTT.

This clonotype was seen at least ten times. The CDR3 DNA is TGTGCCAGCAGCTTTAGCATCTCCTACGAGCAGTACTTC. This sequence encodes CASSFSISYEQYF. The V gene is TRBV7-2, the J gene TRBJ2-7; D is undetermined. The V gene lost 3 bases and the J gene lost 0 bases, with 6 bases spanning the gap. Germline V lookup: CDR1 SGHTA, CDR2 FQGNSA. The CDR3 has 13 amino acids.

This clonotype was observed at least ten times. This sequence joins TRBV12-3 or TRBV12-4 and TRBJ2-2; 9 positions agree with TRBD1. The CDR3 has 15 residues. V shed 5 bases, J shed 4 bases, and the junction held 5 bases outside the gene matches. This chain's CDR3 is CASSGRTGATGELFF. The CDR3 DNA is TGTGCCAGCAGTGGCCGGACAGGGGCCACCGGGGAGCTGTTTTTT.

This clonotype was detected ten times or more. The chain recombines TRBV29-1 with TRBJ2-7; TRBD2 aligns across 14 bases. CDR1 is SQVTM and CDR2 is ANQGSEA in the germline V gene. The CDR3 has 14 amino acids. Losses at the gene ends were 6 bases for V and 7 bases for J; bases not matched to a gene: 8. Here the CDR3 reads CSVRLAGGPNEQYF. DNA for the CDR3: TGCAGCGTCCGACTAGCGGGAGGGCCTAATGAGCAGTACTTC.

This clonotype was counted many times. The CDR3 DNA sequence: TGTGCCAGCAGTTTGACTATAGCGGGAGGAGTAGCCAAAAACATTCAGTACTTC. The encoded protein is CASSLTIAGGVAKNIQYF. The chain uses TRBV27 and TRBJ2-4; 10 nucleotides line up with TRBD2. Per the germline V gene, CDR1 is MNHEY and CDR2 is SMNVEV (reference sequence). J gave up 0 bases and V 3 bases, and 8 bases lay outside the gene matches. This CDR3 has 18 amino acids.

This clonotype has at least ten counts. This CDR3 reads CASSLVDKNTEAFF. The CDR3 DNA is TGCGCCAGCAGCTTGGTCGATAAGAACACTGAAGCTTTCTTT. This sequence joins TRBV5-1 and TRBJ1-1; no firm D call. The length of the CDR3 is 14 residues. Trimming removed 0 bases from V and 1 base from J, with 7 bases in between. Germline CDR1 SGHRS, CDR2 YFSETQ.